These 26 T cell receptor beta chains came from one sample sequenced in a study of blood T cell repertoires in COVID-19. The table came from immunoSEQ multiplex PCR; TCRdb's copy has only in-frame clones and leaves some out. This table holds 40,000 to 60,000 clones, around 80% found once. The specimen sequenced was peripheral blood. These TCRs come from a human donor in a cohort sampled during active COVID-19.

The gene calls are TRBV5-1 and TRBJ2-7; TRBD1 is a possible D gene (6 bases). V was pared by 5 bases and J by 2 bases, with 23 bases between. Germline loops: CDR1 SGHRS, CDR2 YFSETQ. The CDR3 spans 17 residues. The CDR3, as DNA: TGCGCCAGCAGTCCTACTGACAGGACCCTGAGCCCCTACGAGCAGTACTTC. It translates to CASSPTDRTLSPYEQYF. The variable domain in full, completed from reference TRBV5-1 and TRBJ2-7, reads KAGVTQTPRYLIKTRGQQVTLSCSPISGHRSVSWYQQTPGQGLQFLFEYFSETQRNKGNFPGRFSGRQFSNSRSEMNVSTLELGDSALYLCASSPTDRTLSPYEQYFGPGTRLTVT.

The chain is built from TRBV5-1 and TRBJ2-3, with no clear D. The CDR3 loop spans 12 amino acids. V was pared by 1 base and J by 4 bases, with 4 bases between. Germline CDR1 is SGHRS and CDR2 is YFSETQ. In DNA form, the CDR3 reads TGCGCCAGCAGCTTGACGGCAGATACGCAGTATTTT. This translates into CASSLTADTQYF.

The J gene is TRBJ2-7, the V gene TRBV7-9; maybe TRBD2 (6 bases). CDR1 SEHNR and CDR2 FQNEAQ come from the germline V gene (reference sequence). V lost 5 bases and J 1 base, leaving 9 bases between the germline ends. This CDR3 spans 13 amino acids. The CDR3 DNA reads TGTGCCAGCAGCCCCGGGGGATCCTACGAGCAGTACTTC. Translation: CASSPGGSYEQYF.

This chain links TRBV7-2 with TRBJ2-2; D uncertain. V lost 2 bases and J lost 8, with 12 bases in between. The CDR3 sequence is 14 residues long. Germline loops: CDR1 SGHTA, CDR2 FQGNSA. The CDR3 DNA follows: TGTGCCAGCAGCTTATTCCCGACACAAGGGGAGCTGTTTTTT. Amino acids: CASSLFPTQGELFF.

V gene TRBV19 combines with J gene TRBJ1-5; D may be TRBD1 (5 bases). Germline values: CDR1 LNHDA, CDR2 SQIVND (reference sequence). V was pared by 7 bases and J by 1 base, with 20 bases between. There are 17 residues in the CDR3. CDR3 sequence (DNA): TGTGCCAGTACCCCCCTGGGAGGGGCCGTGAGCAATCAGCCCCAGCATTTT. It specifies CASTPLGGAVSNQPQHF.

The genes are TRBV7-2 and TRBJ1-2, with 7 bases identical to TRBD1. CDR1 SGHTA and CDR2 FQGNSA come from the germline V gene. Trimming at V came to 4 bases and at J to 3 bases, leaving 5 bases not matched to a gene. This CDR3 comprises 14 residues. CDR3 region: CASSSYGTDYGYTF. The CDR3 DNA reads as TGTGCCAGCAGCTCCTACGGGACAGACTATGGCTACACCTTC.

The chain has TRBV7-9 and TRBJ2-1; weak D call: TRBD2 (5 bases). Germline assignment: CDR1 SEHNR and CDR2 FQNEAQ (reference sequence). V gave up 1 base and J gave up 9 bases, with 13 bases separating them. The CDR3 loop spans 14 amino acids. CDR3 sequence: CASSLEVSASEQFF. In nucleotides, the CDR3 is TGTGCCAGCAGCTTAGAGGTTAGCGCCAGTGAGCAGTTCTTC.

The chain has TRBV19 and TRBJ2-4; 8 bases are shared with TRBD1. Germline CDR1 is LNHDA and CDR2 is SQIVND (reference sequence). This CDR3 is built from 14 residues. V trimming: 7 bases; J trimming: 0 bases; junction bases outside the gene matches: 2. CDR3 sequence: CASKQGAAKNIQYF. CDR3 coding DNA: TGTGCCAGTAAGCAGGGGGCAGCCAAAAACATTCAGTACTTC.

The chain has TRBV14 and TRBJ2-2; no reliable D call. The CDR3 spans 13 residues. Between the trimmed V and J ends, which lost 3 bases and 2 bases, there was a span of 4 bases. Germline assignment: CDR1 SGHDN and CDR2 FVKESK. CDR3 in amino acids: CASSQLNTGELFF. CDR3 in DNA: TGTGCCAGCAGCCAGTTAAACACCGGGGAGCTGTTTTTT.

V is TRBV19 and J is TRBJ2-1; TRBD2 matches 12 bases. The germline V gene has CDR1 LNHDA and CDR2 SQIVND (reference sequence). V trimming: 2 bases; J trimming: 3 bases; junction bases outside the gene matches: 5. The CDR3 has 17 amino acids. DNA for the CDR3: TGTGCCAGTAGTATAATGGCTAGCGGGAGGGTCTACAATGAGCAGTTCTTC. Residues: CASSIMASGRVYNEQFF.

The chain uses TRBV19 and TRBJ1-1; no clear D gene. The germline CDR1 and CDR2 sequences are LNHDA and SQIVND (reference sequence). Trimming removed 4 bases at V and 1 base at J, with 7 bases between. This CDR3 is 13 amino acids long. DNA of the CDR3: TGTGCCAGTAGTAGCTCGAGGAACACTGAAGCTTTCTTT. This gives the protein CASSSSRNTEAFF.

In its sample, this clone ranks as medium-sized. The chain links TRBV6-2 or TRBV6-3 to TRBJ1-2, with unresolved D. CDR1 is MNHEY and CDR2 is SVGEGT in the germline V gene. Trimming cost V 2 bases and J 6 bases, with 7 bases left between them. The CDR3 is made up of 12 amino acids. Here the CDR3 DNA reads TGTGCCAGCAGTTACGTCAGGAATGGCTACACCTTC. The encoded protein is CASSYVRNGYTF.

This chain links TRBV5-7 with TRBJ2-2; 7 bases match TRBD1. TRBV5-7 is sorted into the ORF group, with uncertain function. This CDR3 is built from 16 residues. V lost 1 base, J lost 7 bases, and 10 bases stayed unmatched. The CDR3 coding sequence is TGTGCCAGCAGCTTGAATGGTTTGGACAGGTGCGGGGAGCTGTTTTTT. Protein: CASSLNGLDRCGELFF.

DNA for the CDR3: TGCGCCAGCAGCTTGGGACAGGGGGCCTCCTACGAGCAGTACTTC. Protein: CASSLGQGASYEQYF. The rearrangement joins TRBV5-1 to TRBJ2-7; 10 bases align to TRBD1. The V gene end was trimmed by 0 bases and the J gene end by 0 bases; junction bases not matched to a gene: 0. CDR1 and CDR2 (germline): SGHRS, YFSETQ. CDR3 length: 15 amino acids.

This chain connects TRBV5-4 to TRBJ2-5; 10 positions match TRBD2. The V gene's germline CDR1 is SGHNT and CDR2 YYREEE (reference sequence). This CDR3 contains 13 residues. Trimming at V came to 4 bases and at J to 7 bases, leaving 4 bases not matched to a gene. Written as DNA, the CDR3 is TGTGCCAGCAGCATTTGGACTAGCGGGACCCAGTACTTC. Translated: CASSIWTSGTQYF.

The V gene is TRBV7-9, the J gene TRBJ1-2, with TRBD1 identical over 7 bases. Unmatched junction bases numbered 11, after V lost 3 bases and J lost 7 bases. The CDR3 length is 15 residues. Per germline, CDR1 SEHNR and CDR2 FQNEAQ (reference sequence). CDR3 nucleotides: TGTGCCAGCAGCTTCTTTCGGGGCGGACAGGCTGGCTACACCTTC. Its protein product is CASSFFRGGQAGYTF.

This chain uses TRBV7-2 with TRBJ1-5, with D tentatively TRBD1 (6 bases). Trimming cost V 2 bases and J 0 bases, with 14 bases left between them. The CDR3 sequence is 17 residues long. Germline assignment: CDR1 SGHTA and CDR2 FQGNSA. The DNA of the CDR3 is TGTGCCAGCAGCTTATCGGGGGGCGGGGATAGCAATCAGCCCCAGCATTTT. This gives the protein CASSLSGGGDSNQPQHF.

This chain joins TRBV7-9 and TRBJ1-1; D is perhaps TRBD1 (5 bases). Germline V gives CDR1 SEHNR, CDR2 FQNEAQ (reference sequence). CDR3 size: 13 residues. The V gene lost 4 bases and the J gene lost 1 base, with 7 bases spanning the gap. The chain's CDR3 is CASSYQGNTEAFF. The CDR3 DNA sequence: TGTGCCAGCAGCTACCAGGGGAACACTGAAGCTTTCTTT.

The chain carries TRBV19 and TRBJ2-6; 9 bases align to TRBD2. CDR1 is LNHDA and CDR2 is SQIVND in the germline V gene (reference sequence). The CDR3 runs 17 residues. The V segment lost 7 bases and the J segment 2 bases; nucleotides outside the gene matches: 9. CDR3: CASKSSGRGAGANVLTF. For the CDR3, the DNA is TGTGCCAGTAAGAGTAGCGGGAGAGGGGCTGGGGCCAACGTCCTGACTTTC.

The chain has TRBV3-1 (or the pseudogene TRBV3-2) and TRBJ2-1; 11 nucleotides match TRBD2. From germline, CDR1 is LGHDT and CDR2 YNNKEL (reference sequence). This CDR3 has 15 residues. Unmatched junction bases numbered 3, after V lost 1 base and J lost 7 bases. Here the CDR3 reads CASSQAASGRNEQFF. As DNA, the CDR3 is TGTGCCAGCAGCCAAGCTGCTAGCGGGAGGAATGAGCAGTTCTTC.

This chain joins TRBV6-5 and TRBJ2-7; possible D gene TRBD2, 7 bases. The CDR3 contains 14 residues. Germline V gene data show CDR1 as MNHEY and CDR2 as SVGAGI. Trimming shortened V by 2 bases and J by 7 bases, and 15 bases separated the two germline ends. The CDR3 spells CASSYLQQGGEQYF. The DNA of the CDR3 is TGTGCCAGCAGTTACCTCCAACAGGGAGGGGAGCAGTACTTC.

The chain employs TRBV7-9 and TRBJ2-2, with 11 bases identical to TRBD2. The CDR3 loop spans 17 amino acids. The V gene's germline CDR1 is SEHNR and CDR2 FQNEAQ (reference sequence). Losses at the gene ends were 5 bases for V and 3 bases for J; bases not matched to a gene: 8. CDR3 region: CASSPPSGRRDTGELFF. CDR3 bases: TGTGCCAGCAGCCCCCCTAGCGGGAGGCGCGACACCGGGGAGCTGTTTTTT.

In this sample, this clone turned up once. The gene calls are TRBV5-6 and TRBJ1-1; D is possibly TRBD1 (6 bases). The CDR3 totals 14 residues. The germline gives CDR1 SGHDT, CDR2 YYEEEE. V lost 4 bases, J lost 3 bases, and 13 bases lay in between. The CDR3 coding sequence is TGTGCCAGCAGCCCCAGCGGGGGGCACACTGAAGCTTTCTTT. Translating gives CASSPSGGHTEAFF.

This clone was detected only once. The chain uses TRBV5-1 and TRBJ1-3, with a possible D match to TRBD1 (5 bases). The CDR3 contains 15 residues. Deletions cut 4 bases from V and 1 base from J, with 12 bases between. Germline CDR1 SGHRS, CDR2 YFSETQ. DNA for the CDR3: TGCGCCAGCAGCGTCGACGGGACTTCTGGAAACACCATATATTTT. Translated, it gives CASSVDGTSGNTIYF. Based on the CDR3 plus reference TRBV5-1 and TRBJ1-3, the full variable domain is KAGVTQTPRYLIKTRGQQVTLSCSPISGHRSVSWYQQTPGQGLQFLFEYFSETQRNKGNFPGRFSGRQFSNSRSEMNVSTLELGDSALYLCASSVDGTSGNTIYFGEGSWLTVV.

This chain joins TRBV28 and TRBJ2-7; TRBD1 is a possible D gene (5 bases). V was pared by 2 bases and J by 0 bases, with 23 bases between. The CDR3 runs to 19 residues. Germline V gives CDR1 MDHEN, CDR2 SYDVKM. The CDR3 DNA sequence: TGTGCCAGCAGTTTAAGGCTTAAGGGGTTTTTGGACGGCTCCTACGAGCAGTACTTC. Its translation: CASSLRLKGFLDGSYEQYF.

CDR3 sequence: CASSPLAGGPSTGELFF. The CDR3 bases are TGTGCCAGCAGCCCATTAGCGGGAGGGCCGAGCACCGGGGAGCTGTTTTTT. This chain links TRBV11-3 with TRBJ2-2; TRBD2 matches at 11 bases. J was trimmed by 4 bases and V by 5 bases; bases with no gene match: 9. This CDR3 comprises 17 residues. Germline V gene data show CDR1 as SGHNT and CDR2 as YENEEA. The complete variable domain, with remaining parts taken from reference TRBV11-3 and TRBJ2-2, reads EAGVVQSPRYKIIEKKQPVAFWCNPISGHNTLYWYLQNLGQGPELLIRYENEEAVDDSQLPKDRFSAERLKGVDSTLKIQPAELGDSAVYLCASSPLAGGPSTGELFFGEGSRLTVL.